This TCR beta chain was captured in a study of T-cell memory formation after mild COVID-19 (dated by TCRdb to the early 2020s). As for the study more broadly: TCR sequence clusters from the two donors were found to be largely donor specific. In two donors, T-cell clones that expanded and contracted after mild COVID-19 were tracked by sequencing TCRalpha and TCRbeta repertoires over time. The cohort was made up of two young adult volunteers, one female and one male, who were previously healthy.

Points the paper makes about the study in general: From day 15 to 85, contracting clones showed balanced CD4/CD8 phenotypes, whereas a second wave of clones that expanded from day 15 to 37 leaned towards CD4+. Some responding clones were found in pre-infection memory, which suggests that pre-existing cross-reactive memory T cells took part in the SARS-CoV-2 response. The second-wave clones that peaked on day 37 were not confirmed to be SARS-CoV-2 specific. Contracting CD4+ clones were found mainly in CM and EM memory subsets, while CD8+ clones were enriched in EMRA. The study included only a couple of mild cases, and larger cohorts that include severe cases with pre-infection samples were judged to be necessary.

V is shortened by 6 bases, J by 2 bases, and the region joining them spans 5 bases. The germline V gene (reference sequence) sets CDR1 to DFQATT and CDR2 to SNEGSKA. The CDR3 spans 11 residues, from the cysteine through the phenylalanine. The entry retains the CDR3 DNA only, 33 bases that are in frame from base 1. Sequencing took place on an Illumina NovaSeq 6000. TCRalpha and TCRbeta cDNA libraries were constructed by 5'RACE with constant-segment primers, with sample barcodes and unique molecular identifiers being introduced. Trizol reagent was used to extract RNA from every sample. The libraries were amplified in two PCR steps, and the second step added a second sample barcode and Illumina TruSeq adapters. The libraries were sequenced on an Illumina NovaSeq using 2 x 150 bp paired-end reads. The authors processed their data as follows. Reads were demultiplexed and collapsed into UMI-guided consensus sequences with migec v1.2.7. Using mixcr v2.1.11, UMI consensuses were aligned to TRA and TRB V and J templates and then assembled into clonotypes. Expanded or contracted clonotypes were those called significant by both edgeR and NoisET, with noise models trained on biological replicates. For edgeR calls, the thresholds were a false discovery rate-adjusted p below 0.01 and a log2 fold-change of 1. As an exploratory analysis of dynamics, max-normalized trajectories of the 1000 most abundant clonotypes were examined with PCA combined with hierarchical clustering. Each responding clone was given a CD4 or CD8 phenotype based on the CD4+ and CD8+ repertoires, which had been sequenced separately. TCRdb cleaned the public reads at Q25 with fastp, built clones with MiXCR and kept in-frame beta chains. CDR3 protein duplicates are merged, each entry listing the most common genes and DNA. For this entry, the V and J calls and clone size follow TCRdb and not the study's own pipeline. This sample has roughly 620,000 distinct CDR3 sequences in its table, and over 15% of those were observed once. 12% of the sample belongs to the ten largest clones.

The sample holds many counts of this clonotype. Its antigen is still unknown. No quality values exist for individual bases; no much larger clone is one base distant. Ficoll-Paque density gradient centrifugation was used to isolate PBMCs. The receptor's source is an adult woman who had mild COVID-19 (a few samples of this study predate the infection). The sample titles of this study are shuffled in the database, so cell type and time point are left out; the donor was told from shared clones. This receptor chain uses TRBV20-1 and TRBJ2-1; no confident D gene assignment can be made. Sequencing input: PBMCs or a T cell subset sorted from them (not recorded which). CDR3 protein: CSAGTYNEQFF. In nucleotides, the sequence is TGCAGTGCGGGGACCTACAATGAGCAGTTCTTC.